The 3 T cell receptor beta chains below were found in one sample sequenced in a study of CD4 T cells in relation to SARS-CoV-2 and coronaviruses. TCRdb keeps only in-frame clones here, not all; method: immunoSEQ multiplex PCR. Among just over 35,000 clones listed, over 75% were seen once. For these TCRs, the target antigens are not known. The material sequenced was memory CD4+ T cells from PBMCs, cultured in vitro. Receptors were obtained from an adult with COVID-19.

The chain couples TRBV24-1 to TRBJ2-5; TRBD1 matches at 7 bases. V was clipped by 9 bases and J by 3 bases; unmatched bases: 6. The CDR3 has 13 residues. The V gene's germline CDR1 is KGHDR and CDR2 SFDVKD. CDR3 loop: CATRTGAEETQYF. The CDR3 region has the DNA TGTGCCACCCGGACAGGCGCGGAAGAGACCCAGTACTTC.

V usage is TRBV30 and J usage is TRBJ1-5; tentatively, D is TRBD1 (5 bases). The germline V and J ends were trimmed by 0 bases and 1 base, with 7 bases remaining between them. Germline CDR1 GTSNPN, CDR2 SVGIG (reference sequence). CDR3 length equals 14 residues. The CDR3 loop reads CAWSVDNSNQPQHF. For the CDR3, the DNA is TGTGCCTGGAGTGTGGACAACAGCAATCAGCCCCAGCATTTT.

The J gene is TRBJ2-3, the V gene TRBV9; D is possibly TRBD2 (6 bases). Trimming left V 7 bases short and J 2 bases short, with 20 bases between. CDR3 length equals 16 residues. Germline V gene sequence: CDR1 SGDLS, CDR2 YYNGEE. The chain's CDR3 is CASRPIPGGTTDTQYF. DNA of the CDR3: TGTGCCAGCCGCCCCATCCCTGGCGGGACCACAGATACGCAGTATTTT.